What follows describes a single T cell receptor (beta chain). There are a few counts of this clonotype. The antigen this receptor binds is unknown. Base qualities are missing; no much larger clone stands one base away. The receptor library was made with PCR. Instrument on record: Illumina HiSeq 4000. Bulk TCR libraries were made following a previously described method, with the TCR primers given in Table S5. Purification of total RNA was performed with the Qiagen AllPrep DNA/RNA kit. Reads from multiple sequencing runs of the same library were pooled before analysis. The study's processing was this. Reads were retained only if their TCR constant sequence matched exactly, and those retained reads were trimmed to 150 nt and grouped according to their 12-nt molecular barcodes. Reads within each barcode group were sub-clustered using a 15% Levenshtein threshold, and quality-weighted consensus sequences were constructed for each RNA molecule. Non-functional sequences were filtered out, along with any lower-count sequence sitting one edit away from another sequence. Based on fitting two negative binomial distributions, any barcode sub-cluster with under 20% of the maximum read count was discarded. Clones were called with MiXCR by TCRdb after fastp trimmed the public reads at Q25, and only in-frame beta chains were retained. Each CDR3 protein gets just one entry, which takes the most common genes and DNA from the rows behind it. TCRdb, not the authors, supplied the V and J calls. The sample contains under 600,000 distinct CDR3 sequences, 20% to 25% of them found a single time. Together, the top ten hold approximately 0.8% of the sample.

Clipping removes 1 base from V and 2 bases from J, with 7 as the unmatched junction base count. CDR1 and CDR2, per the germline V gene, are SGHDT and YYEEEE. Inclusive of the bounding cysteine and phenylalanine, the CDR3 is 18 residues long. The only DNA kept is the CDR3, 54 bases in frame from the first base. Libraries of naive CD8 T cells were generated from roughly 21,000 to 960,000 sorted cells, with 10%, 30% or 50% of the purified RNA used. On a BD FACSAria II, naive CD8 T cells were FACS-sorted as CD8+CD4-CCR7+CD45RA+ and collected into RLT Plus buffer. Around 10 TCR copies' worth of Jurkat RNA were spiked into roughly 17,000-1,100,000 naive CD8 T cell samples to test detection sensitivity. CD8 T cells were enriched with RosetteSep CD8+ T Cell Enrichment Cocktail and Ficoll-Paque, followed by ACK red cell lysis. This entry comes from a study of molecular identifiers for immune sequencing clone quantification (dated 2018 in TCRdb). At the level of the whole study: For a replicate experiment, RNA from around 20,000 or 99,000 naive CD8 T cells was divided into five aliquots, of which four were sequenced. This methods study benchmarked molecular-identifier clustering-based TCR repertoire sequencing (MIDCIRS) and TCR RNA copy counting, using CD8 T cells to do so. Study-level results and caveats: Modeling indicated around 3 TCR RNA copies recovered per cell, compared with around 11 by digital PCR, which implies a capture efficiency of approximately 30%. Clones above 20 RNA copies held over 98% of molecules in CMV-specific effector cells but under 1% in naive cells. Spiked-in Jurkat TCR RNA equal to a single cell's worth was reported to be detectable even within one million naive CD8 T cells. The sizes of highly expanded clones could end up underestimated when identical TCR molecules share a barcode. Spiked-in Jurkat TCR RNA (approximately 10 copies' worth), which is not part of the donor repertoire, was contained in the naive libraries. Without barcode sub-clustering, chimeric consensus sequences inflated TCR diversity; chimeras reached as high as 47%.

This receptor was obtained from a human donor in good health. Some libraries in this study had Jurkat cell RNA spiked in. The sequence joins TRBV5-6 to TRBJ2-5; 14 bases in the junction line up with TRBD2. The sequenced material came from naive CD8+ T cells from blood, with Jurkat cell RNA spiked in. This sample's cell subset or site label indicates: FACS-sorted CD8+CD4-CCR7+CD45RA+ naive T cells. The CDR3 in this case is CASSLSTSGRGFQETQYF. The sequenced DNA is TGTGCCAGCAGCTTGTCGACTAGCGGGAGGGGCTTTCAAGAGACCCAGTACTTC.